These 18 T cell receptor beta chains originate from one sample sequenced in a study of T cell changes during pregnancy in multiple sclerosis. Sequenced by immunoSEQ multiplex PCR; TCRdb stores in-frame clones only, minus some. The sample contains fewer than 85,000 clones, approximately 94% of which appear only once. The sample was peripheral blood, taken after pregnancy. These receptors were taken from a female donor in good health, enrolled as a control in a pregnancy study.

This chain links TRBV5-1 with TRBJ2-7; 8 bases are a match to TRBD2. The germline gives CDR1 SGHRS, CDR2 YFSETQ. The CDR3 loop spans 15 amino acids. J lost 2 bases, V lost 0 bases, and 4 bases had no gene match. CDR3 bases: TGCGCCAGCAGCTTGGTCGAGACTAGCGCCTACGAGCAGTACTTC. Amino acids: CASSLVETSAYEQYF.

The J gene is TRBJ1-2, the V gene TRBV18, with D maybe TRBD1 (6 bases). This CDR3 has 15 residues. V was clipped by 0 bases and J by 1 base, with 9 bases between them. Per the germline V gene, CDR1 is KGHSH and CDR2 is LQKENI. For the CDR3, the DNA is TGTGCCAGCTCACCACCGGACAGTTTTAACTATGGCTACACCTTC. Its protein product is CASSPPDSFNYGYTF.

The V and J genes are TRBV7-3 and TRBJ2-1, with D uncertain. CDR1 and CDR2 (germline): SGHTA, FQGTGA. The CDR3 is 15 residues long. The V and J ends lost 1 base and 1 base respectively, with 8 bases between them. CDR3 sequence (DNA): TGTGCCAGCAGCTTAAGCAGTTTGTCCTACAATGAGCAGTTCTTC. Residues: CASSLSSLSYNEQFF. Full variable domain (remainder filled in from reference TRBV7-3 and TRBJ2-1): GAGVSQTPSNKVTEKGKYVELRCDPISGHTALYWYRQSLGQGPEFLIYFQGTGAADDSGLPNDRFFAVRPEGSVSTLKIQRTERGDSAVYLCASSLSSLSYNEQFFGPGTRLTVL.

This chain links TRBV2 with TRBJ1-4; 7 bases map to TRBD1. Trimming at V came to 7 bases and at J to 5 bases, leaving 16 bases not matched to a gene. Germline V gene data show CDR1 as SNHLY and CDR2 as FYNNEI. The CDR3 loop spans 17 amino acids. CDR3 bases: TGTGCCAGCAACCGAGACAGGGCCACACTTATCAATGAAAAACTGTTTTTT. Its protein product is CASNRDRATLINEKLFF.

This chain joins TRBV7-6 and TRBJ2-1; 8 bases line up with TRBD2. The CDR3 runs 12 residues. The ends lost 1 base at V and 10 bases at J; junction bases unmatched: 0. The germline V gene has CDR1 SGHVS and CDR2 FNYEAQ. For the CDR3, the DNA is TGTGCCAGCAGCTTAGTAGCGGGAGAGCAGTTCTTC. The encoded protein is CASSLVAGEQFF.

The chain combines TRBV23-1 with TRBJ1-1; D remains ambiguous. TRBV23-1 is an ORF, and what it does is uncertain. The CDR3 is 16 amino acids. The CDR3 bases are TGCGAAGAAACGGATCCGGGTTTAACCATGAACACTGAAGCTTTCTTT. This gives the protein CEETDPGLTMNTEAFF.

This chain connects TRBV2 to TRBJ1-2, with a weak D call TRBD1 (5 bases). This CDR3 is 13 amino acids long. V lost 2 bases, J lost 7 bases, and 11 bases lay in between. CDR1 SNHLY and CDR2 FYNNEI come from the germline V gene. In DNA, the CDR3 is TGTGCCAGCAGTGAAAAGGGGCAGATTGGCTACACCTTC. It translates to CASSEKGQIGYTF. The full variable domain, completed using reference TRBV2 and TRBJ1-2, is EPEVTQTPSHQVTQMGQEVILRCVPISNHLYFYWYRQILGQKVEFLVSFYNNEISEKSEIFDDQFSVERPDGSNFTLKIRSTKLEDSAMYFCASSEKGQIGYTFGSGTRLTVV.

CDR3 DNA: TGTGCCAGCAGTTATGGACATTTCTCTGGAAACACCATATATTTT. Protein: CASSYGHFSGNTIYF. The chain uses TRBV7-9 and TRBJ1-3; D may be TRBD1 (5 bases). This CDR3 has 15 amino acids. Germline V lookup: CDR1 SEHNR, CDR2 FQNEAQ (reference sequence). V dropped 6 bases and J dropped 0 bases, with 12 bases sitting between them.

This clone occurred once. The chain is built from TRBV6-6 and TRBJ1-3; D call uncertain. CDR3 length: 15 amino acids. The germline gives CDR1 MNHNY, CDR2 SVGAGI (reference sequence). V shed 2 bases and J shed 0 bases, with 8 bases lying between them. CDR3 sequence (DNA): TGTGCCAGCAGTTACGGAGGCAGCTCTGGAAACACCATATATTTT. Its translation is CASSYGGSSGNTIYF.

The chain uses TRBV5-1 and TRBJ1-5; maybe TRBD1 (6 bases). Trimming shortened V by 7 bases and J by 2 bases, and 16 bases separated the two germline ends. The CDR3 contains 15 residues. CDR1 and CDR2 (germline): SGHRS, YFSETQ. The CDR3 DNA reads TGCGCCAGCTCAAGGGGGGGCGGTGGCAATCAGCCCCAGCATTTT. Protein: CASSRGGGGNQPQHF.

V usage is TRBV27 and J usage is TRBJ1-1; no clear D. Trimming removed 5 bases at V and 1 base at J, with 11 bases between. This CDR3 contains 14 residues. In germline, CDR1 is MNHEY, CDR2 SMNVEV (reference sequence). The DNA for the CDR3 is TGTGCCAGCAGTCCGGGGAACAGGAACACTGAAGCTTTCTTT. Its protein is CASSPGNRNTEAFF.

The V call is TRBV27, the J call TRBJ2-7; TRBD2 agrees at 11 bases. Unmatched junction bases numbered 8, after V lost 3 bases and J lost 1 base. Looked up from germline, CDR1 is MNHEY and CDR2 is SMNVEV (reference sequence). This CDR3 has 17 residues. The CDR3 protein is CASSLALAGESSYEQYF. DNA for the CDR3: TGTGCCAGCAGTTTGGCACTAGCGGGAGAGTCTTCCTACGAGCAGTACTTC.

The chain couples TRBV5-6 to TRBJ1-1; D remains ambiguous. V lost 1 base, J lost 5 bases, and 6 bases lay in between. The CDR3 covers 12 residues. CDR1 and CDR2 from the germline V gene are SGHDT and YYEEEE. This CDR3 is CASSLMQTEAFF. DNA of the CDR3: TGTGCCAGCAGCTTGATGCAGACTGAAGCTTTCTTT.

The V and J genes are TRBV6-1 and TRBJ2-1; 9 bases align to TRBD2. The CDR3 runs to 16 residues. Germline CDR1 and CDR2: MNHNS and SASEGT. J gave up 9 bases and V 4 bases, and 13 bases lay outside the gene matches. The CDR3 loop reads CASSVGGSSGASEQFF. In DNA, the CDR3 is TGTGCCAGCAGTGTAGGTGGGTCTAGCGGGGCGTCTGAGCAGTTCTTC.

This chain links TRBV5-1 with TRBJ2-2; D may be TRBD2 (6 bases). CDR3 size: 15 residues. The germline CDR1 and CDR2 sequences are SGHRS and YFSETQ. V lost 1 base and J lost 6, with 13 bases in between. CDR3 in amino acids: CASSLSGRSSGELFF. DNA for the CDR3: TGCGCCAGCAGCTTGTCCGGGAGATCCTCCGGGGAGCTGTTTTTT.

The CDR3 sequence: CASSEEGIRGLNLVDLHLAQHF. The CDR3 DNA sequence: TGTGCCAGCAGTGAAGAGGGGATAAGGGGGTTAAACCTCGTGGACCTACATTTAGCCCAGCATTTT. This rearrangement joins TRBV6-1 to TRBJ1-5, with D possibly matching TRBD1 (6 bases). Trimming left V 1 base short and J 11 bases short, with 39 bases between. CDR1 and CDR2 (germline): MNHNS, SASEGT. This CDR3 contains 22 residues.

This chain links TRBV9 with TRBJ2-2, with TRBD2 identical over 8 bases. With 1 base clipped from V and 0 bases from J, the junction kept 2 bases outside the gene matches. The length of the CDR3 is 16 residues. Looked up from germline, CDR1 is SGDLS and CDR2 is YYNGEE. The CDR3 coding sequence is TGTGCCAGCAGCGTACAAGCGGGAGCGAACACCGGGGAGCTGTTTTTT. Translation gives CASSVQAGANTGELFF. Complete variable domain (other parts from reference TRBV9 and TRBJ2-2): DSGVTQTPKHLITATGQRVTLRCSPRSGDLSVYWYQQSLDQGLQFLIQYYNGEERAKGNILERFSAQQFPDLHSELNLSSLELGDSALYFCASSVQAGANTGELFFGEGSRLTVL.

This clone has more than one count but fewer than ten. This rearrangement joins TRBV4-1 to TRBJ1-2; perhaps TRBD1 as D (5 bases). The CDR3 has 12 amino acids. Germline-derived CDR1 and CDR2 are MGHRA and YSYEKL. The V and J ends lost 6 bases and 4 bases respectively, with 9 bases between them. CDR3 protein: CASRQDGYGYTF. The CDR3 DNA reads TGCGCCAGCAGACAGGACGGCTATGGCTACACCTTC.